Detailed here is one T cell receptor beta chain. These data originate in a study of T cell repertoires in ileal Crohn's disease. Study in general: Patients had a median approximately 7.3-year disease duration, and roughly 32% were active smokers. Postoperative therapy was given to about half: 10 to 12 thiopurines, roughly 20 anti-TNF agents.

The germline V gene has CDR1 SGHTA and CDR2 FQGNSA. There are 15 residues in the CDR3. The V and J ends lost 2 bases and 5 bases respectively, with 10 bases between them. Some clones are missing from TCRdb's copy, which holds only in-frame ones; the method was immunoSEQ multiplex PCR. Of 13,000 or so clones in the sample, about 85% were seen once. Input material: ileal tissue. This chain uses TRBV7-2 with TRBJ1-6; no clear D. This receptor was obtained from an adult with Crohn's disease. The CDR3 reads CASSLSRADNSPLHF. The DNA for the CDR3 is TGTGCCAGCAGCTTATCGCGGGCCGATAATTCACCCCTCCACTTT.